These 14 T cell receptor beta chains were sequenced from one sample in a study of graft-versus-host responses after intestinal transplantation. Using immunoSEQ multiplex PCR, the repertoire was profiled, and TCRdb retains in-frame clones only, with some absent. This sample has about 90,000 clones, with under 95% found just once. Their cognate antigens are unknown. The starting material was unstimulated CD4+ T cells sorted from spleen or lymph node cells, obtained before transplant. These receptors all come from a human donor who was the organ donor for an intestinal transplant.

V is TRBV29-1 and J is TRBJ2-1; 7 positions match TRBD1. The CDR3 extends over 15 amino acids. Unmatched junction bases numbered 6, after V lost 4 bases and J lost 0 bases. Germline V lookup: CDR1 SQVTM, CDR2 ANQGSEA. The CDR3 DNA reads TGCAGCGTTGTGACAGGGCCGAGCTCCTACAATGAGCAGTTCTTC. This gives the protein CSVVTGPSSYNEQFF.

This clone was seen more than once but under ten times. A junction end diverges from the germline sequence, so it may reflect a read error. V usage is TRBV7-7 and J usage is TRBJ2-2; 10 bases align to TRBD2. The germline V gene has CDR1 SSHAT and CDR2 FNYEAQ (reference sequence). CDR3 length: 15 residues. In nucleotides, the CDR3 is TGTGCTAGCAGCTCACTAGCGGGGAACCCCGGGGAGCTGTTTTTT. It encodes CASSSLAGNPGELFF. Variable domain in full (rest from reference TRBV7-7 and TRBJ2-2): GAGVSQSPRYKVTKRGQDVTLRCDPISSHATLYWYQQALGQGPEFLTYFNYEAQPDKSGLPSDRFSAERPEGSISTLTIQRTEQRDSAMYRCASSSLAGNPGELFFGEGSRLTVL.

The V call is TRBV2, the J call TRBJ1-6; no firm D call. Germline CDR1 reads SNHLY; CDR2 reads FYNNEI. The CDR3 contains 15 residues. The V and J ends lost 6 bases and 9 bases respectively, with 18 bases between them. CDR3 nucleotide sequence: TGTGCCAGCAGCCCGAGACACCTAAGTGGTTCACCCCTCCACTTT. It is translated as CASSPRHLSGSPLHF.

The rearrangement uses TRBV2 and TRBJ2-7; 12 bases line up with TRBD1. This CDR3 has 15 amino acids. Unmatched junction bases numbered 8, after V lost 8 bases and J lost 3 bases. The germline CDR1 and CDR2 sequences are SNHLY and FYNNEI. The CDR3 bases are TGTGCCAGCCGTCAAGGGACAGGGGGCATCTACGAGCAGTACTTC. The encoded protein is CASRQGTGGIYEQYF.

The chain carries TRBV5-4 and TRBJ2-2; TRBD2 matches 11 bases. This CDR3 has 15 residues. Trimming at V came to 2 bases and at J to 6 bases, leaving 3 bases not matched to a gene. The germline CDR1 and CDR2 sequences are SGHNT and YYREEE (reference sequence). DNA of the CDR3: TGTGCCAGCAGCTTAACTAGCGGGGGCCCCGGGGAGCTGTTTTTT. Protein product: CASSLTSGGPGELFF. Full variable domain (missing parts from reference TRBV5-4 and TRBJ2-2): ETGVTQSPTHLIKTRGQQVTLRCSSQSGHNTVSWYQQALGQGPQFIFQYYREEENGRGNFPPRFSGLQFPNYSSELNVNALELDDSALYLCASSLTSGGPGELFFGEGSRLTVL.

This rearrangement joins TRBV2 to TRBJ2-3; TRBD2 aligns across 12 bases. The CDR3 has 17 amino acids. J lost 2 bases, V lost 6 bases, and 9 bases had no gene match. CDR1 SNHLY and CDR2 FYNNEI come from the germline V gene. In DNA, the CDR3 is TGTGCCAGCAGCCCACGACTAGCGGGGGACTTCACAGATACGCAGTATTTT. This encodes CASSPRLAGDFTDTQYF.

The rearrangement uses TRBV5-6 and TRBJ2-7; the match to TRBD2 covers 8 bases. The trim removed 2 bases at V and 8 bases at J, leaving 12 bases unmatched. The V gene's germline CDR1 is SGHDT and CDR2 YYEEEE. CDR3 length equals 15 residues. The CDR3 here is CASSFVSGGPVKQYF. The CDR3 DNA sequence: TGTGCCAGCAGCTTTGTGAGCGGGGGACCTGTAAAGCAGTACTTC.

This clone is a singleton in its sample. The chain couples TRBV15 to TRBJ2-1; D perhaps matches TRBD2 (6 bases). The CDR3 is 16 amino acids. CDR1 and CDR2 from the germline V gene are LNHNV and YYDKDF (reference sequence). V lost 4 bases to trimming and J lost 6 bases, with 19 bases between them. CDR3 nucleotide sequence: TGTGCCACCAGCAACCGACTAGTCGCCAACATCAATGAGCAGTTCTTC. It codes for CATSNRLVANINEQFF.

The V call is TRBV18, the J call TRBJ2-1; 7 nucleotides agree with TRBD2. The CDR3 is 15 amino acids. The trim removed 2 bases at V and 3 bases at J, leaving 4 bases unmatched. The germline gives CDR1 KGHSH, CDR2 LQKENI. The CDR3 DNA follows: TGTGCCAGCTCACCAGGGGCGGGGGTCTACAATGAGCAGTTCTTC. As protein: CASSPGAGVYNEQFF.

CDR3 coding DNA: TGTGCCAGCTCACCAACCGACTTGGGTGCCGGGGAGCTGTTTTTT. Protein product: CASSPTDLGAGELFF. The gene calls are TRBV18 and TRBJ2-2, with D hard to call. The CDR3 totals 15 residues. CDR1 KGHSH and CDR2 LQKENI come from the germline V gene. Trimming took 2 bases from V and 6 from J, leaving 13 bases between them.

V gene TRBV10-3 combines with J gene TRBJ2-5; D might be TRBD1 (6 bases). Germline V lookup: CDR1 ENHRY, CDR2 SYGVKD. This CDR3 is 16 amino acids long. Trimming took 6 bases from V and 1 from J, leaving 18 bases between them. The CDR3 sequence is CAISVTGKTPQETQYF. In DNA, the CDR3 is TGTGCCATCAGCGTTACAGGGAAAACCCCCCAAGAGACCCAGTACTTC.

This clone was seen only once. The chain recombines TRBV9 with TRBJ1-3, with D possibly matching TRBD1 (6 bases). Germline CDR1 SGDLS, CDR2 YYNGEE. The CDR3 sequence is 15 residues long. V was pared by 0 bases and J by 0 bases, with 7 bases between. CDR3 region: CASSVGGGSGNTIYF. CDR3 DNA sequence: TGTGCCAGCAGCGTAGGAGGGGGCTCTGGAAACACCATATATTTT.

The chain has TRBV5-4 and TRBJ2-2; the D is unclear. The CDR3 consists of 13 residues. Germline V gives CDR1 SGHNT, CDR2 YYREEE (reference sequence). V shed 2 bases and J shed 2 bases, with 4 bases lying between them. The CDR3 DNA reads TGTGCCAGCAGCTTCCTTAACACCGGGGAGCTGTTTTTT. Translation gives CASSFLNTGELFF.

The chain is built from TRBV20-1 and TRBJ1-1; 7 positions match TRBD1. J was trimmed by 7 bases and V by 6 bases; bases with no gene match: 5. The germline CDR1 and CDR2 sequences are DFQATT and SNEGSKA (reference sequence). CDR3 length: 11 amino acids. In DNA, the CDR3 is TGCAGTGCGGTGGACAGGTTTGAAGCTTTCTTT. Its translation: CSAVDRFEAFF.